A selection of T cell receptor beta chains follows, all from one sample in a study of T cell changes during pregnancy in multiple sclerosis. Clones were sequenced by immunoSEQ multiplex PCR, and TCRdb holds only the in-frame ones, with some missing. The table records about 98,000 clones, 92% of them present only once. The specimen was peripheral blood, collected after pregnancy. The receptors derive from a female donor in good health, enrolled as a control in a pregnancy study. Each CDR3 is given with its conserved first and last residue. Fields, in order: J gene, D gene, V gene, clone size, CDR3 protein, CDR3 DNA. D genes are given only for firm matches. Not every row has a clone size; where given, it reads once, few, many or a size class.

>TRBJ2-7|TRBD1|TRBV4-1|-
CASSQDRTGSYEQYF
TGCGCCAGCAGCCAAGACCGGACAGGCTCCTACGAGCAGTACTTC
>TRBJ1-1|TRBD1|TRBV18|-
CASSPGQGPYKEAFF
TGTGCCAGCTCACCAGGACAGGGGCCGTATAAAGAAGCTTTCTTT
>TRBJ2-1|-|TRBV7-3|once
CASSLEGVGLAENEQFF
TGTGCCAGCAGCTTAGAGGGGGTGGGGCTAGCGGAGAATGAGCAGTTCTTC
>TRBJ2-5|TRBD1|TRBV12-5|-
CASGLVLGRGRQETQYF
TGTGCTAGTGGTTTAGTTTTAGGCAGGGGGCGTCAAGAGACCCAGTACTTC
>TRBJ2-6|-|TRBV27|-
CASSRTAQSGANVLTF
TGTGCCAGCAGTCGGACAGCTCAATCTGGGGCCAACGTCCTGACTTTC
>TRBJ1-4|-|TRBV4-1|-
CASTHLGSNEKLFF
TGCGCCAGCACCCACCTGGGCAGTAATGAAAAACTGTTTTTT
>TRBJ1-2|-|TRBV6-1|-
CASWELGYTF
TGTGCCAGCTGGGAGCTTGGCTACACCTTC
>TRBJ2-3|-|TRBV6-4|-
CASSDEVGRTDTQYF
TGTGCCAGCAGTGACGAGGTGGGGCGCACAGATACGCAGTATTTT
>TRBJ2-2|-|TRBV21-1|once
CASSKVREDGLFF
TGTGCCAGCAGCAAAGTTCGGGAGGACGGGCTGTTTTTT
>TRBJ1-2|TRBD1|TRBV6-5|-
CASNAGTGLLHGYTF
TGTGCCAGCAATGCCGGGACAGGGCTATTACATGGCTACACCTTC
>TRBJ2-7|TRBD2|TRBV6-1|-
CASSAASGTTYEQYF
TGTGCCAGCAGTGCGGCTAGCGGGACTACCTACGAGCAGTACTTC
>TRBJ1-5|-|TRBV10-3|-
CAINQQENQPQHF
TGTGCCATCAATCAACAGGAAAATCAGCCCCAGCATTTT
>TRBJ1-1|-|TRBV19|-
CASSIVAAAEAFF
TGTGCCAGTAGTATAGTGGCCGCGGCTGAAGCTTTCTTT